Here is one T cell receptor beta chain with its context. Its target is unknown. Autoimmune disease history or systemic immunosuppression led to patient exclusion. This entry belongs to a study of OX40 agonist ivuxolimab in advanced cancers. There are 16 residues in the CDR3. In germline, CDR1 is LNHDA, CDR2 SQIVND (reference sequence). The repertoire was sequenced with immunoSEQ multiplex PCR; TCRdb's copy has only in-frame clones and lacks some. The sample holds around 35,000 clones, around 84% seen once. Broader study findings: On average, CD8+ T cells showed a greater number of expanded clones than CD4+.

The sequences come from CD4+ or CD8+ T cells sorted from blood, collected in a trial of the OX40 agonist ivuxolimab. This receptor was identified in an adult with an advanced solid tumor such as melanoma, head and neck, liver or kidney cancer. The rearrangement links TRBV19 to TRBJ2-5, with 10 bases matching TRBD2. TRBJ2-7 matches the DNA end more closely, so the J call is doubtful. The CDR3 protein is CASSIGLAEVAYEQYF. CDR3 in DNA: TGTGCCAGTAGTATCGGACTAGCGGAGGTGGCCTACGAGCAGTACTTC.